This passage covers 3 T cell receptor beta chains from one sample sequenced in a study of blood T cell repertoires in COVID-19. Assay: immunoSEQ multiplex PCR; the TCRdb copy retains only in-frame clones and omits some. The sample yields roughly 300,000 clones, more than 70% seen once. Material: peripheral blood. All receptors derive from a woman in her forties or fifties who had recovered from COVID-19.

The chain couples TRBV19 to TRBJ1-3; 7 bases are a match to TRBD1. The CDR3 is 14 amino acids. V lost 9 bases and J lost 2; bases outside the gene matches: 7. Per germline, CDR1 LNHDA and CDR2 SQIVND (reference sequence). CDR3 nucleotides: TGTGCCAGGCTGAAAGGGGGCCCTGGAAACACCATATATTTT. This sequence encodes CARLKGGPGNTIYF. The complete variable domain, with remaining parts taken from reference TRBV19 and TRBJ1-3, reads DGGITQSPKYLFRKEGQNVTLSCEQNLNHDAMYWYRQDPGQGLRLIYYSQIVNDFQKGDIAEGYSVSREKKESFPLTVTSAQKNPTAFYLCARLKGGPGNTIYFGEGSWLTVV.

This clone appeared a few times. V and J are TRBV9 and TRBJ1-5; a possible D gene is TRBD1 (5 bases). V shed 2 bases and J shed 0 bases, with 9 bases lying between them. Germline assignment: CDR1 SGDLS and CDR2 YYNGEE. The CDR3 contains 15 residues. The CDR3 is CASSVDGGSNQPQHF. The DNA for the CDR3 is TGTGCCAGCAGCGTTGACGGGGGTAGCAATCAGCCCCAGCATTTT.

The chain uses TRBV7-9 and TRBJ2-1; 12 bases agree with TRBD2. Germline loops: CDR1 SEHNR, CDR2 FQNEAQ (reference sequence). The junction had 12 bases not matched to a gene; V was cut back by 5 bases and J by 7 bases. This CDR3 is built from 17 residues. For the CDR3, the DNA is TGTGCCAGCAGCCCCCTCCTGCTAGCGGGAGGGGGGAATGAGCAGTTCTTC. Translating it yields CASSPLLLAGGGNEQFF.